Shown below are 18 T cell receptor beta chains from a single sample sequenced in a study of beta chain features in type 1 diabetes (dated by TCRdb to the late 2010s). Receptor libraries were prepared by the immunoSEQ multiplex PCR assay. The entire isolated RNA was reverse transcribed using the High Capacity cDNA Reverse Transcription Kit, and thus expressed TCRB transcripts were sequenced. In TCRdb, the immuneACCESS table is reduced to in-frame sequences with V and J assigned. These tables do not hold every clone; where another copy was compared, an unresolved V gene accounts for under half, and the others remain unexplained. Present in this sample are a few hundred thousand clones, roughly 16% of which were seen just once. Roughly 0.017% of the sample is in the top ten clones. The sample comprised naive CD4+ T cells from blood. Reading the label with the study, this specimen's cell subset or site is: true naive CD4+ T cells. The receptors stem from a woman younger than 30 in good health.

This chain links TRBV19 with TRBJ2-3, with no clear D. Germline V gene sequence: CDR1 LNHDA, CDR2 SQIVND (reference sequence). The ends were cut back, 6 bases at V and 2 bases at J, with 12 bases in the middle. There are 14 residues in the CDR3. For the CDR3, the DNA is TGTGCCAGTAGGTCCTTGCGGTACACAGATACGCAGTATTTT. Translating it yields CASRSLRYTDTQYF.

A few counts support this clone. V is TRBV6-1 and J is TRBJ2-5, with 13 bases matching TRBD2. Germline CDR1 and CDR2: MNHNS and SASEGT. The CDR3 consists of 16 residues. V lost 3 bases and J lost 4; bases outside the gene matches: 5. CDR3 bases: TGTGCCAGCAGTGACAGGGGACTAGCGGGAAGAGAGACCCAGTACTTC. It translates to CASSDRGLAGRETQYF.

The sample holds a few counts of this clone. The V gene is TRBV5-1, the J gene TRBJ2-5; D perhaps matches TRBD1 (6 bases). The V and J ends lost 4 bases and 2 bases respectively, with 12 bases between them. The germline V gene has CDR1 SGHRS and CDR2 YFSETQ. This CDR3 spans 14 amino acids. In DNA form, the CDR3 reads TGCGCCAGCAGCCCCAGGGGTCCACAAGAGACCCAGTACTTC. Translation: CASSPRGPQETQYF.

The chain recombines TRBV6-6 with TRBJ2-2; D may be TRBD1 (5 bases). The V end lost 4 bases, the J end lost 3 bases, and 9 bases lay between the germline ends. Germline CDR1 MNHNY, CDR2 SVGAGI (reference sequence). The CDR3 totals 14 residues. CDR3 in amino acids: CASSSDRDTGELFF. The CDR3 DNA follows: TGTGCCAGCAGTTCCGACAGAGACACCGGGGAGCTGTTTTTT.

The chain couples TRBV7-9 to TRBJ1-2; D gene unclear. Germline V lookup: CDR1 SEHNR, CDR2 FQNEAQ (reference sequence). The CDR3 length is 13 residues. V was shortened by 4 bases and J by 2 bases, with 8 bases between the two germline ends. The CDR3 region is CASSYTSNYGYTF. In DNA form, the CDR3 reads TGTGCCAGCAGCTACACATCGAACTATGGCTACACCTTC.

The CDR3 region has the DNA TGTGCCAGCAGGGAAGGGTGGCAGGGTGAAAAACTGTTTTTT. Translation: CASREGWQGEKLFF. The V gene is TRBV7-9, the J gene TRBJ1-4; the D gene is possibly TRBD1 (5 bases). The V end was cut by 6 bases, the J end by 7 bases, with 15 bases between. The germline CDR1 and CDR2 sequences are SEHNR and FQNEAQ (reference sequence). The CDR3 length is 14 residues.

The rearrangement links TRBV9 to TRBJ2-7, with 9 bases aligning to TRBD1. The CDR3 has 15 residues. J was trimmed by 2 bases and V by 0 bases; bases with no gene match: 3. Germline V gene lookup returns CDR1 SGDLS and CDR2 YYNGEE. CDR3 bases: TGTGCCAGCAGCGTAGGGGGGGACAGGGCCTACGAGCAGTACTTC. Translation gives CASSVGGDRAYEQYF.

The chain is built from TRBV28 and TRBJ1-1; D not resolved. The CDR3 contains 13 residues. Trimming took 4 bases from V and 8 from J, leaving 14 bases between them. Germline values: CDR1 MDHEN, CDR2 SYDVKM. The CDR3 region has the DNA TGTGCCAGCAGTTCGAACGGCGGGGTGGAAGCTTTCTTT. It encodes CASSSNGGVEAFF.

This clone came up a few times. The CDR3 DNA is TGTGCCAGCAGAAGACTAGCGGGAGACTCCTACGAGCAGTACTTC. Translation: CASRRLAGDSYEQYF. The chain combines TRBV2 with TRBJ2-7; 12 bases line up with TRBD2. V lost 6 bases and J lost 0; bases outside the gene matches: 3. This CDR3 is 15 amino acids long. Germline V gives CDR1 SNHLY, CDR2 FYNNEI.

Only one count was recorded for this clone. V and J are TRBV6-5 and TRBJ1-5; 7 bases are shared with TRBD1. Germline CDR1 and CDR2: MNHEY and SVGAGI. Germline trimming cut 11 bases from V and 4 bases from J; bases unmatched to any gene: 11. The CDR3 contains 14 residues. The CDR3 bases are TGTGCCCCCAGGGCAAACAGGGGAAATCAGCCCCAGCATTTT. It codes for CAPRANRGNQPQHF.

The V call is TRBV4-1, the J call TRBJ2-2, with TRBD1 identical over 9 bases. This CDR3 is built from 16 residues. V lost 4 bases and J lost 5; bases outside the gene matches: 8. CDR1 and CDR2 (germline): MGHRA, YSYEKL. The CDR3 bases are TGCGCCAGCAGCCCCTTGGGGACAGGGAGGACCGGGGAGCTGTTTTTT. This codes for CASSPLGTGRTGELFF.

This chain connects TRBV5-1 to TRBJ2-3, with D maybe TRBD1 (5 bases). Germline-derived CDR1 and CDR2 are SGHRS and YFSETQ. V lost 4 bases, J lost 2 bases, and 11 bases lay in between. There are 14 residues in the CDR3. CDR3 protein: CASSAQAPTDTQYF. The CDR3 DNA sequence: TGCGCCAGCAGCGCACAGGCCCCCACAGATACGCAGTATTTT.

This chain uses TRBV4-2 with TRBJ2-1, with a possible D match to TRBD1 (5 bases). V was shortened by 0 bases and J by 9 bases, with 12 bases between the two germline ends. This CDR3 is built from 14 residues. Germline CDR1 and CDR2: LGHNA and YNFKEQ. The CDR3 DNA sequence: TGTGCCAGCAGCCAAGAGGAAGGGGCAGGTGAGCAGTTCTTC. Its protein is CASSQEEGAGEQFF.

This clone turned up a few times. This chain connects TRBV18 to TRBJ2-7; no clear D. Germline V lookup: CDR1 KGHSH, CDR2 LQKENI. The CDR3 runs to 13 residues. V lost 2 bases and J 6 bases, leaving 11 bases between the germline ends. The CDR3 is CASSPIKTSEQYF. The DNA for the CDR3 is TGTGCCAGCTCACCAATTAAAACTTCCGAGCAGTACTTC.

The chain carries TRBV28 and TRBJ2-2; D gene ambiguous. Germline assignment: CDR1 MDHEN and CDR2 SYDVKM. The CDR3 is 13 amino acids. Trimming shortened V by 4 bases and J by 0 bases, and 3 bases separated the two germline ends. The DNA of the CDR3 is TGTGCCAGCAGTTCTCCGAACACCGGGGAGCTGTTTTTT. It specifies CASSSPNTGELFF.

The V gene is TRBV29-1, the J gene TRBJ1-1, with a tentative D call TRBD1 (5 bases). Germline V gene sequence: CDR1 SQVTM, CDR2 ANQGSEA. The CDR3 contains 14 residues. The V and J ends lost 4 bases and 0 bases respectively, with 12 bases between them. CDR3 nucleotides: TGCAGCGTTGGGACATACGAAATGAACACTGAAGCTTTCTTT. Protein product: CSVGTYEMNTEAFF.

This clone has just a few counts. This chain connects TRBV10-3 to TRBJ2-2; 11 bases are shared with TRBD2. V lost 5 bases to trimming and J lost 2 bases; unmatched junction nucleotides: 1. This CDR3 spans 15 amino acids. The germline V gene has CDR1 ENHRY and CDR2 SYGVKD. The CDR3 sequence is CAISTSGRNTGELFF. Here the CDR3 DNA reads TGTGCCATCAGTACTAGCGGGAGAAACACCGGGGAGCTGTTTTTT.

In this sample, this clone turned up a few times. This chain uses TRBV7-9 with TRBJ2-3, with D perhaps matching TRBD1 (6 bases). CDR1 is SEHNR, CDR2 FQNEAQ, per germline (reference sequence). The CDR3 is 12 amino acids. V lost 4 bases and J lost 9, with 11 bases in between. The CDR3 protein is CASSSTGHTQYF. The CDR3 nucleotides are TGTGCCAGCAGCTCGACGGGACACACGCAGTATTTT.